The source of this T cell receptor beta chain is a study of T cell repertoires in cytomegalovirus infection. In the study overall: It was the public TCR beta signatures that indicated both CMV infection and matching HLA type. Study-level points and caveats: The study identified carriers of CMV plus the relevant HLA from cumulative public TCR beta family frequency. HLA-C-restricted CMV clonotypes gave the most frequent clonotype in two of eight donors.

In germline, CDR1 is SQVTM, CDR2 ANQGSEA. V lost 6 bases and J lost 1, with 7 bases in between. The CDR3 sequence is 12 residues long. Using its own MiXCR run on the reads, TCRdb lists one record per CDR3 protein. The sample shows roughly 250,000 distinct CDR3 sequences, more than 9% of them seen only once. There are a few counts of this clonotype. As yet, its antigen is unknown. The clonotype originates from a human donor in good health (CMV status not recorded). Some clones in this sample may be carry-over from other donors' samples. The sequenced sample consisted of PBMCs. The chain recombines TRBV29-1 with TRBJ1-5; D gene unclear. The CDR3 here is CSVGGSNQPQHF. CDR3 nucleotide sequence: TGCAGCGTCGGAGGGAGCAATCAGCCCCAGCATTTT. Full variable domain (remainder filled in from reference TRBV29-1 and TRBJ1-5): SAVISQKPSRDICQRGTSLTIQCQVDSQVTMMFWYRQQPGQSLTLIATANQGSEATYESGFVIDKFPISRPNLTFSTLTVSNMSPEDSSIYLCSVGGSNQPQHFGDGTRLSIL.